The sequence of this TCR beta chain was determined in a study of control samples from healthy donors and cancer patients. Sequencing used immunoSEQ multiplex PCR; TCRdb keeps in-frame clones, though not all of them. The repertoire has about 150,000 clones, about 91% of them found once; the top ten carry 2% to 2.5%. Germline values: CDR1 LGHDT, CDR2 YNNKEL (reference sequence). The V gene end was trimmed by 7 bases and the J gene end by 10 bases; junction bases not matched to a gene: 13. The CDR3 has 14 amino acids. This chain connects TRBV3-1 (or the pseudogene TRBV3-2) to TRBJ2-3; 8 nucleotides match TRBD2. The sequence came from a woman aged 40 to 50 in good health. The sequenced sample consisted of blood. The DNA of the CDR3 is TGTGCCAGCACCCAGGGCGGGGGGTATCTGGCGCAGTATTTT. Protein product: CASTQGGGYLAQYF.